What follows are 5 T cell receptor beta chains derived from one specimen sequenced in a study of blood T cell repertoires in COVID-19. This table comes from immunoSEQ multiplex PCR, and its TCRdb copy is limited to in-frame clones, with some not included. This sample yields some 360,000 clones, of which 70% to 90% are seen a single time; approximately 2.4% belongs to the top ten. The specimen was peripheral blood. Receptors originate from a woman in her sixties or seventies with COVID-19, enrolled during active disease.

For the CDR3, the DNA is TGTGCCAGCAGCTTAGAACTTGATGCAGATACGCAGTATTTT. Translation gives CASSLELDADTQYF. The chain combines TRBV11-3 with TRBJ2-3; D not resolved. The CDR3 consists of 14 residues. V lost 0 bases and J lost 4, with 8 bases in between. Germline-derived CDR1 and CDR2 are SGHNT and YENEEA.

This clone was recorded once. The rearrangement uses TRBV7-9 and TRBJ2-2; D perhaps matches TRBD2 (6 bases). Germline CDR1 is SEHNR and CDR2 is FQNEAQ (reference sequence). CDR3 length: 16 amino acids. V lost 2 bases and J 7 bases, leaving 17 bases between the germline ends. The DNA for the CDR3 is TGTGCCAGCAGCTTAAGGCTTGGCGGGGCGAGCGGGGAGCTGTTTTTT. Amino acids: CASSLRLGGASGELFF.

V gene TRBV27 combines with J gene TRBJ1-5; D perhaps matches TRBD1 (5 bases). CDR3 length: 12 amino acids. CDR1 and CDR2 from the germline V gene are MNHEY and SMNVEV (reference sequence). V lost 8 bases and J lost 4, with 9 bases in between. CDR3 region: CASSGGNQPQHF. The CDR3 bases are TGTGCCAGCTCGGGGGGGAATCAGCCCCAGCATTTT.

This sequence joins TRBV27 and TRBJ2-3, with D hard to call. There are 13 residues in the CDR3. Germline V gives CDR1 MNHEY, CDR2 SMNVEV (reference sequence). Trimming cost V 0 bases and J 6 bases, with 7 bases left between them. CDR3 residues: CASSLSIGDTQYF. The CDR3 coding sequence is TGTGCCAGCAGTTTATCGATCGGGGATACGCAGTATTTT.

The chain couples TRBV5-4 to TRBJ1-2, with 8 positions matching TRBD1. Per the germline V gene, CDR1 is SGHNT and CDR2 is YYREEE (reference sequence). V lost 0 bases and J lost 3; bases outside the gene matches: 4. This CDR3 is built from 15 residues. The chain's CDR3 is CASSLDRGSHYGYTF. In DNA, the CDR3 is TGTGCCAGCAGCTTGGACAGGGGGAGTCACTATGGCTACACCTTC.